The 10 T cell receptor beta chains below come from one sample, sequenced in a study of T cells in Graves' hyperthyroidism and ophthalmopathy. TCR beta CDR3 sequences were amplified from RNA transcripts. HTBI primers were the set used in a first-round RT-PCR of the TCR CDR3. Using its own MiXCR run on the multiplex PCR reads, TCRdb lists one record per CDR3 protein. In the table there are 500,000 to 650,000 distinct CDR3 sequences, 17% of which are singletons. The material sequenced was blood. The receptors come from a woman younger than 30 with Graves' ophthalmopathy.

On this clonotype: Mismatch with germline at one junction end may stem from a read error. The chain combines TRBV4-2 with TRBJ2-5; TRBD1 is a possible D gene (5 bases). CDR1 and CDR2 from the germline V gene are LGHNA and YNFKEQ. The CDR3 covers 15 residues. Here the CDR3 DNA reads TGTGCCAGCAGCCAGGCTAGACAGCACCAAGAGACCCAGTGCTTC. Amino acids: CASSQARQHQETQCF.

Ten or more counts support this clonotype. The V gene is TRBV2, the J gene TRBJ1-1; D not certain. The V end was cut by 6 bases, the J end by 1 base, with 9 bases between. The germline gives CDR1 SNHLY, CDR2 FYNNEI. The CDR3 consists of 13 residues. Written as DNA, the CDR3 is TGTGCCAGCAGCGAGACGGGGAACACTGAAGCTTTCTTT. It encodes CASSETGNTEAFF. The full variable domain, in which reference TRBV2 and TRBJ1-1 provide the parts outside the CDR3, is EPEVTQTPSHQVTQMGQEVILRCVPISNHLYFYWYRQILGQKVEFLVSFYNNEISEKSEIFDDQFSVERPDGSNFTLKIRSTKLEDSAMYFCASSETGNTEAFFGQGTRLTVV.

This chain connects TRBV2 to TRBJ1-5; the match to TRBD1 covers 7 bases. V was clipped by 6 bases and J by 9 bases; unmatched bases: 11. The CDR3 covers 14 residues. Germline V gene lookup returns CDR1 SNHLY and CDR2 FYNNEI. The CDR3 bases are TGTGCCAGCAGGGGAGACAGGGAGAGAGGGCCCCAGCATTTT. It is translated as CASRGDRERGPQHF. Combining the CDR3 with reference TRBV2 and TRBJ1-5 gives the whole variable domain EPEVTQTPSHQVTQMGQEVILRCVPISNHLYFYWYRQILGQKVEFLVSFYNNEISEKSEIFDDQFSVERPDGSNFTLKIRSTKLEDSAMYFCASRGDRERGPQHFGDGTRLSIL.

This clonotype was picked up many times. V and J are TRBV7-2 and TRBJ1-1; 7 bases are a match to TRBD1. The CDR3 has 13 residues. Germline V gene sequence: CDR1 SGHTA, CDR2 FQGNSA. V lost 5 bases and J lost 8; bases outside the gene matches: 8. CDR3 residues: CASSALGTAEAFF. DNA for the CDR3: TGTGCCAGCAGCGCACTGGGGACAGCGGAAGCTTTCTTT.

This clonotype was counted ten times or more. The DNA for the CDR3 is TGTGCCAGCAGCCAACCTGGCGGGGCAGGAGGCACTGAAGCTTTCTTT. Protein sequence: CASSQPGGAGGTEAFF. The V and J genes are TRBV3-1 and TRBJ1-1, with D possibly TRBD1 on 5 matching bases. Trimming shortened V by 2 bases and J by 4 bases, and 17 bases separated the two germline ends. The germline V gene has CDR1 LGHDT and CDR2 YNNKEL (reference sequence). The CDR3 loop spans 16 amino acids. Combining the CDR3 with reference TRBV3-1 and TRBJ1-1 gives the whole variable domain DTAVSQTPKYLVTQMGNDKSIKCEQNLGHDTMYWYKQDSKKFLKIMFSYNNKELIINETVPNRFSPKSPDKAHLNLHINSLELGDSAVYFCASSQPGGAGGTEAFFGQGTRLTVV.

This clonotype was seen a few times. The rearrangement uses TRBV6-2 or TRBV6-3 and TRBJ2-5; TRBD2 agrees at 8 bases. The germline gives CDR1 MNHEY, CDR2 SVGEGT. The CDR3 covers 14 residues. The ends lost 6 bases at V and 1 base at J; junction bases unmatched: 4. CDR3 DNA sequence: TGTGCCAGCAGAATAGCGGGAATCCAAGAGACCCAGTACTTC. It codes for CASRIAGIQETQYF.

This clonotype has at least ten counts. The V and J genes are TRBV12-5 and TRBJ1-1; TRBD1 is a possible D gene (6 bases). Germline CDR1 is LGHNT and CDR2 is FRNRAP. This CDR3 region has 16 residues. The V end lost 0 bases, the J end lost 5 bases, and 16 bases lay between the germline ends. The chain's CDR3 is CASGLVLSGTTTEAFF. CDR3 DNA: TGTGCTAGTGGTTTGGTCCTATCCGGGACAACTACTGAAGCTTTCTTT.

This clonotype was seen at least ten times. The V call is TRBV29-1, the J call TRBJ1-1; D perhaps matches TRBD1 (5 bases). Per the germline V gene, CDR1 is SQVTM and CDR2 is ANQGSEA. Deletions cut 6 bases from V and 1 base from J, with 12 bases between. The CDR3 length is 13 residues. CDR3: CSVGPGGNTEAFF. The CDR3 nucleotides are TGCAGCGTAGGGCCGGGGGGGAACACTGAAGCTTTCTTT.

In this sample, this clonotype turned up many times. V usage is TRBV7-3 and J usage is TRBJ2-3; TRBD2 agrees at 11 bases. V dropped 1 base and J dropped 4; count of bases not matched to a gene: 7. CDR3 length equals 17 residues. Germline loops: CDR1 SGHTA, CDR2 FQGTGA. The DNA of the CDR3 is TGTGCCAGCAGCTTAAGTGGGACTAGCGGTTCTTCAGATACGCAGTATTTT. Residues: CASSLSGTSGSSDTQYF.

This chain uses TRBV29-1 with TRBJ2-2; D remains unclear. The V and J ends lost 3 bases and 6 bases respectively, with 8 bases between them. Germline V gene data show CDR1 as SQVTM and CDR2 as ANQGSEA. CDR3 length: 12 amino acids. CDR3 bases: TGCAGCGTTGATCTGCAAGCCGGGGAGCTGTTTTTT. Its translation: CSVDLQAGELFF.